This T cell receptor beta chain was retrieved from a study of CD8 T cells in ankylosing spondylitis. The length of the CDR3 is 12 residues. Germline lookup yields CDR1 DFQATT and CDR2 SNEGSKA (reference sequence). Trimming took off 6 bases at V and 5 bases at J, with 13 bases between the two ends. By quantitative 5'-RACE with molecular barcodes, the TCR beta libraries were made. TCRdb itself ran the 5' RACE reads through MiXCR, one entry per CDR3 protein. The profile shows over 600,000 distinct CDR3 sequences, 15% to 20% of them singletons. Study-level results: There was a TCR beta motif, made of roughly eight highly homologous variants, that appeared characteristic of ankylosing spondylitis blood. Significantly higher representation of disease-linked clones was reported for matched ankylosing spondylitis synovial fluid. CD8+ cells made up the disease-linked clones, which were relatively rare in peripheral blood.

To note about this clonotype: Its cognate antigen is unknown.

V and J are TRBV20-1 and TRBJ1-1; weak D call: TRBD1 (6 bases). This clonotype was obtained from a male donor with ankylosing spondylitis. Sequenced material: blood, either unsorted or a sorted T cell fraction (not recorded which). CDR3: CSASGQTTEAFF. The CDR3 DNA reads TGCAGTGCAAGCGGACAGACGACTGAAGCTTTCTTT.